The rows below give T cell receptor beta chains drawn from one sample of a study of beta chain features in type 1 diabetes. The table came from immunoSEQ multiplex PCR; TCRdb's copy has only in-frame clones and leaves some out. Of about 170,000 clones in the sample, approximately 8% are singletons; the top ten hold approximately 0.87%. Input material: central memory CD4+ T cells from blood. These receptors all come from a woman aged 40-49 years with type 1 diabetes. Each CDR3 is given with its conserved first and last residue. Each record gives: D gene, J gene, clone size, V gene, CDR3 protein, CDR3 DNA. A D gene is named only where the DNA matches it firmly. Expanded clones are given a class, and other clones once, few, many or no size at all.

d_call: NA
j_call: TRBJ2-1
clone_size: few
v_call: TRBV6-5
cdr3_aa: CASSLGPELAQFF
cdr3_nt: TGTGCCAGCAGTTTGGGGCCGGAACTAGCGCAGTTCTTC

d_call: NA
j_call: TRBJ2-7
clone_size: few
v_call: TRBV9
cdr3_aa: CASSASPLATLPYEQYF
cdr3_nt: TGTGCCAGCAGCGCCTCCCCACTAGCTACTCTCCCCTACGAGCAGTACTTC

d_call: NA
j_call: TRBJ1-1
clone_size: few
v_call: TRBV5-1
cdr3_aa: CASSFNGGPNTEAFF
cdr3_nt: TGCGCCAGCAGCTTCAACGGCGGTCCGAACACTGAAGCTTTCTTT

d_call: TRBD1
j_call: TRBJ2-7
clone_size: few
v_call: TRBV7-9
cdr3_aa: CASSYDRGGDEQYF
cdr3_nt: TGTGCCAGCAGCTACGACAGGGGAGGCGACGAGCAGTACTTC

d_call: NA
j_call: TRBJ1-2
clone_size: NA
v_call: TRBV6-5
cdr3_aa: CASRDEGLYGYTF
cdr3_nt: TGTGCCAGCAGGGACGAGGGACTCTATGGCTACACCTTC

d_call: NA
j_call: TRBJ1-5
clone_size: few
v_call: TRBV7-6
cdr3_aa: CASSLEWGGNQPQHF
cdr3_nt: TGTGCCAGCAGCTTAGAATGGGGAGGCAATCAGCCCCAGCATTTT

d_call: NA
j_call: TRBJ1-2
clone_size: NA
v_call: TRBV28
cdr3_aa: CASSWTDSLGYTF
cdr3_nt: TGTGCCAGCAGTTGGACAGATAGTTTGGGCTACACCTTC

d_call: TRBD2
j_call: TRBJ2-1
clone_size: NA
v_call: TRBV12-5
cdr3_aa: CASGLAGQFSYNEQFF
cdr3_nt: TGTGCTAGTGGCTTAGCGGGGCAGTTCTCCTACAATGAGCAGTTCTTC

d_call: NA
j_call: TRBJ1-2
clone_size: NA
v_call: TRBV7-3
cdr3_aa: CASSIDRNYGYTF
cdr3_nt: TGTGCCAGCAGCATCGACAGGAACTATGGCTACACCTTC

d_call: NA
j_call: TRBJ2-1
clone_size: many
v_call: TRBV5-4
cdr3_aa: CASSAGQRAVNEQFF
cdr3_nt: TGTGCCAGCAGCGCCGGACAGAGAGCGGTCAATGAGCAGTTCTTC

d_call: TRBD2
j_call: TRBJ2-1
clone_size: NA
v_call: TRBV6-5
cdr3_aa: CASSPTSGGAYEQFF
cdr3_nt: TGTGCCAGCAGCCCTACTAGCGGGGGGGCCTATGAGCAGTTCTTC

d_call: NA
j_call: TRBJ2-7
clone_size: few
v_call: TRBV5-4
cdr3_aa: CASSFSAGNSYEQYF
cdr3_nt: TGTGCCAGCAGCTTCTCTGCGGGGAACTCCTACGAGCAGTACTTC

d_call: TRBD2
j_call: TRBJ2-2
clone_size: few
v_call: TRBV10-3
cdr3_aa: CATQREGHGELFF
cdr3_nt: TGTGCCACCCAGCGGGAGGGCCACGGGGAGCTGTTTTTT

d_call: TRBD2
j_call: TRBJ2-3
clone_size: NA
v_call: TRBV29-1
cdr3_aa: CSVGGTSGDLTDTQYF
cdr3_nt: TGCAGCGTTGGCGGGACTAGCGGCGACCTCACAGATACGCAGTATTTT

d_call: NA
j_call: TRBJ2-3
clone_size: NA
v_call: TRBV7-2
cdr3_aa: CASSRGRTADTQYF
cdr3_nt: TGTGCCAGCAGCCGGGGAAGAACCGCAGATACGCAGTATTTT

d_call: NA
j_call: TRBJ1-2
clone_size: few
v_call: TRBV28
cdr3_aa: CASSSLGGRGYGYTF
cdr3_nt: TGTGCCAGCAGCTCCCTCGGAGGGCGAGGCTATGGCTACACCTTC

d_call: NA
j_call: TRBJ2-7
clone_size: few
v_call: TRBV28
cdr3_aa: CASSLALGGREQYF
cdr3_nt: TGTGCCAGCAGTTTGGCCCTCGGGGGTCGCGAGCAGTACTTC

d_call: TRBD1
j_call: TRBJ1-2
clone_size: NA
v_call: TRBV28
cdr3_aa: CASSRTGNYGYTF
cdr3_nt: TGTGCCAGCAGTCGGACAGGGAACTATGGCTACACCTTC

d_call: NA
j_call: TRBJ1-1
clone_size: NA
v_call: TRBV7-2
cdr3_aa: CASSHPAAVMNTEAFF
cdr3_nt: TGTGCCAGCAGCCACCCCGCCGCAGTTATGAACACTGAAGCTTTCTTT

d_call: NA
j_call: TRBJ2-2
clone_size: NA
v_call: TRBV7-3
cdr3_aa: CASRRDMGGTGELFF
cdr3_nt: TGTGCCAGCAGGCGTGACATGGGAGGCACCGGGGAGCTGTTTTTT

d_call: TRBD1
j_call: TRBJ2-2
clone_size: NA
v_call: TRBV6-1
cdr3_aa: CASRQGATGELFF
cdr3_nt: TGTGCCAGCCGACAGGGGGCGACCGGGGAGCTGTTTTTT

d_call: NA
j_call: TRBJ2-1
clone_size: NA
v_call: TRBV19
cdr3_aa: CASSLADNEQFF
cdr3_nt: TGTGCCAGTAGTTTAGCGGACAATGAGCAGTTCTTC

d_call: TRBD2
j_call: TRBJ2-1
clone_size: few
v_call: TRBV7-2
cdr3_aa: CASSLLAGVNEQFF
cdr3_nt: TGTGCCAGCAGCTTACTAGCGGGAGTGAATGAGCAGTTCTTC

d_call: TRBD1
j_call: TRBJ2-7
clone_size: few
v_call: TRBV7-2
cdr3_aa: CASSLASTGGNEQYF
cdr3_nt: TGTGCCAGCAGCTTAGCCAGTACAGGGGGGAACGAGCAGTACTTC

d_call: TRBD2
j_call: TRBJ2-5
clone_size: few
v_call: TRBV9
cdr3_aa: CASSVVSGSGETQYF
cdr3_nt: TGTGCCAGCAGCGTAGTTAGCGGGAGCGGAGAGACCCAGTACTTC

d_call: TRBD2
j_call: TRBJ2-7
clone_size: few
v_call: TRBV28
cdr3_aa: CASSLERGYYEQYF
cdr3_nt: TGTGCCAGCAGTCTAGAGCGGGGGTACTACGAGCAGTACTTC